This paragraph covers one T cell receptor beta chain sequence. This sample was taken from a study of shared T cell receptors in the human thymus. The V and J ends lost 4 bases and 0 bases, in that order; junction bases with no gene match: 13. The CDR3 consists of 18 residues. Germline CDR1 is SGHAT and CDR2 is FQNNGV. Here immunoSEQ multiplex PCR was the method, and the copy in TCRdb shows in-frame clones only, minus some. The sample consists of about 710,000 clones, 70% to 90% of them appearing once. These sequences were also reported in another study, on human thymus T cells. That paper adds: The source of the thymus tissue was resections taken during corrective heart surgery. Within thymic and blood repertoires, V and J gene usage appeared to be biased. Related studies noted strongly shared thymic repertoires across unrelated people.

Sequencing was done on a sample of thymocytes. V and J are TRBV11-2 and TRBJ2-7, with 9 bases aligning to TRBD2. The sequence was obtained from a boy under two years old with a congenital heart defect. The DNA for the CDR3 is TGTGCCAGCAGCTCGAGAGCGCCACCGGGACTAGCCTCCTACGAGCAGTACTTC. This sequence encodes CASSSRAPPGLASYEQYF.